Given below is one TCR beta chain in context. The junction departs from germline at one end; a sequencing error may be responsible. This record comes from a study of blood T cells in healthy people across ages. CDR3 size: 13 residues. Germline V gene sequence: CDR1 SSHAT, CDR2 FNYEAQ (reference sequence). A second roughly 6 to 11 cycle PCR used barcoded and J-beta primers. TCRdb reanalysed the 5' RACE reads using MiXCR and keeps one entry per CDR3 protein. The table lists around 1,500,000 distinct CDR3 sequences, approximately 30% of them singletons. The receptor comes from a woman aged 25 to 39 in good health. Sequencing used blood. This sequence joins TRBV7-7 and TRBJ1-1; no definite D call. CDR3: CTSSLTDNTEAFF. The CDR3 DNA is TGTACCAGCAGCTTAACCGACAACACTGAAGCTTTCTTT. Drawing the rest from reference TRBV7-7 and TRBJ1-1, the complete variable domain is GAGVSQSPRYKVTKRGQDVTLRCDPISSHATLYWYQQALGQGPEFLTYFNYEAQPDKSGLPSDRFSAERPEGSISTLTIQRTEQRDSAMYRCTSSLTDNTEAFFGQGTRLTVV.